Listed here is a single T cell receptor beta chain. Its antigen is not known. V shed 3 bases and J 3 bases; nucleotides not matched to a gene: 3. Germline V gene data show CDR1 as MRHNA and CDR2 as SNTAGT. The CDR3 is 15 residues long. The data derive from a study of cytomegalovirus exposure and HLA in healthy donors. In the PCR, 60 Vbeta and 13 Jbeta primers were used. Here immunoSEQ multiplex PCR was the method, and the copy in TCRdb shows in-frame clones only, minus some. The repertoire includes some 150,000 clones, around 80% of them detected once, and about 2.2% sits in the top ten. Whole-study results and caveats: A link between a missense DCLRE1C variant and TCR beta V- and J-gene trimming emerged from a later analysis.

The sequence was obtained from a woman aged 45 to 65 in good health and CMV-seronegative. J is TRBJ2-2 and V is TRBV6-4; the match to TRBD1 covers 8 bases. Sequencing was carried out using PBMCs. The CDR3 region has the DNA TGTGCCAGCAGTGATACGACAGGGGACACCGGGGAGCTGTTTTTT. Amino acid sequence: CASSDTTGDTGELFF.